These 19 T cell receptor beta chains were sequenced from one sample in a study of regulatory T cells in long-lasting Graves disease. Sample time point: persistent/refractory GD, antithyroid drugs over 5 years with positive TRAb. Isolated PBMC RNA provided the starting material for the TCR library. Construction of TCR beta libraries relied on iRepertoire HTBI primers and on Arm-PCR targeting CDR3 regions. TCRdb itself ran the multiplex PCR reads through MiXCR, one entry per CDR3 protein. Among almost 350,000 distinct CDR3 sequences listed, around a fifth were seen once. This specimen consisted of peripheral blood mononuclear cells (PBMCs), obtained when the disease was refractory, from a patient treated with antithyroid drugs. Every receptor here comes from a female donor with Graves disease.

In regard to this clonotype: The conserved final phenylalanine or tryptophan is absent from the CDR3, which likely points to a read error. This chain connects TRBV6-5 to TRBJ1-1; D may be TRBD1 (6 bases). Germline lookup yields CDR1 MNHEY and CDR2 SVGAGI. The V end lost 4 bases, the J end lost 0 bases, and 15 bases lay between the germline ends. The CDR3 is 16 amino acids. CDR3 nucleotides: TGTGCCAGCAGTTTGACAGGTACTTCTCTGAACACTGAAGCTTTCCTT. Protein: CASSLTGTSLNTEAFL.

This clonotype has at least ten counts. The chain is built from TRBV12-3 or TRBV12-4 and TRBJ1-1; no firm D call. The germline V and J ends were trimmed by 3 bases and 1 base, with 12 bases remaining between them. The CDR3 has 15 residues. The CDR3 DNA reads TGTGCCAGCAGTTTCCGGCAGGTCCCGAACACTGAAGCTTTCTTT. It translates to CASSFRQVPNTEAFF.

The J gene is TRBJ2-5, the V gene TRBV5-1, with D perhaps TRBD1 or TRBD2 (6 bases each). Germline-derived CDR1 and CDR2 are SGHRS and YFSETQ. V was pared by 0 bases and J by 5 bases, with 17 bases between. The CDR3 runs to 16 residues. CDR3 sequence: CASSLGGRGARETQYF. The CDR3 nucleotides are TGCGCCAGCAGCTTGGGCGGTAGGGGGGCGCGGGAGACCCAGTACTTC.

This clonotype was found many times. The chain recombines TRBV2 with TRBJ1-4; a possible D gene is TRBD1 (5 bases). Germline V lookup: CDR1 SNHLY, CDR2 FYNNEI. The CDR3 spans 14 residues. The V end was cut by 8 bases, the J end by 2 bases, with 12 bases between. CDR3 nucleotides: TGTGCCAGCCGCCGGGGCATGACTAATGAAAAACTGTTTTTT. Its translation is CASRRGMTNEKLFF.

The rearrangement joins TRBV6-1 to TRBJ2-7, with TRBD2 matching over 7 bases. V lost 5 bases and J lost 2; bases outside the gene matches: 9. Germline V gene sequence: CDR1 MNHNS, CDR2 SASEGT. There are 15 residues in the CDR3. This CDR3 is CASSPSGGGAYEQYF. CDR3 nucleotides: TGTGCCAGCAGTCCCTCTGGGGGGGGGGCCTACGAGCAGTACTTC.

This clonotype was observed a handful of times. The chain carries TRBV18 and TRBJ1-1; D not certain. The CDR3 length is 13 residues. V lost 2 bases and J lost 4, with 8 bases in between. Per germline, CDR1 KGHSH and CDR2 LQKENI. Here the CDR3 reads CASSPGLGTEAFF. The DNA of the CDR3 is TGTGCCAGCTCACCAGGGTTGGGCACTGAAGCTTTCTTT.

On this clonotype itself: This may come from a read error, since a much larger clone is one base off. For the CDR3, the DNA is TGTGCCAGCACGAAACTACGGCTGGTTGGCTTCACCTTC. Translated, it gives CASTKLRLVGFTF. J is TRBJ1-2 and V is TRBV6-2 or TRBV6-3; D unclear. There are 13 residues in the CDR3. Germline loops: CDR1 MNHEY, CDR2 SVGEGT.

The chain is built from TRBV20-1 and TRBJ1-6, with D hard to call. V was cut by 6 bases and J by 2 bases, with 11 bases left in between. Per germline, CDR1 DFQATT and CDR2 SNEGSKA (reference sequence). The length of the CDR3 is 14 residues. This CDR3 reads CSAATKAYNSPLHF. The CDR3 DNA reads TGCAGTGCGGCGACGAAAGCCTATAATTCACCCCTCCACTTT.

This clonotype showed up just a few times. A read error is possible here, since a much larger clone lies one base away. V and J are TRBV7-3 and TRBJ2-5, with D tentatively TRBD2 (5 bases). The CDR3 runs to 12 residues. Germline assignment: CDR1 SGHTA and CDR2 FQGTGA. V was cut by 5 bases and J by 9 bases, with 13 bases left in between. The CDR3 bases are TGTGCCAGCAGCCTACCCCACGGGGCCCAGTACTTC. It yields the protein CASSLPHGAQYF.

V and J are TRBV6-2 or TRBV6-3 and TRBJ2-7; 9 bases are shared with TRBD2. The germline V gene encodes CDR1 MNHEY and CDR2 SVGEGT. This CDR3 spans 17 amino acids. V gave up 5 bases and J gave up 3 bases; unmatched junction bases: 14. The CDR3 coding sequence is TGTGCCAGCAGTCCCCCGGTACTAGCGGGTATAATCTACGAGCAGTACTTC. Encoded protein: CASSPPVLAGIIYEQYF.

This clonotype came up a few times. The rearrangement links TRBV28 to TRBJ1-5; D unresolved. V was pared by 5 bases and J by 6 bases, with 14 bases between. The length of the CDR3 is 14 residues. Looked up from germline, CDR1 is MDHEN and CDR2 is SYDVKM. The CDR3 sequence is CASSPTLTTQPQHF. In nucleotides, the CDR3 is TGTGCCAGCAGTCCTACCCTGACAACTCAGCCCCAGCATTTT.

This clonotype was detected ten times or more. The J gene is TRBJ2-7, the V gene TRBV7-2; 11 bases are a match to TRBD2. The CDR3 extends over 15 amino acids. Germline-derived CDR1 and CDR2 are SGHTA and FQGNSA. V gave up 1 base and J gave up 8 bases; unmatched junction bases: 7. Here the CDR3 reads CASSLGGLAGGKQYF. CDR3 in DNA: TGTGCCAGCAGCTTAGGAGGCTTAGCGGGAGGGAAGCAGTACTTC.

To note about this clonotype: This could be a read error, since a much larger clone is one nucleotide away. V is TRBV12-3 or TRBV12-4 and J is TRBJ2-7; D may match TRBD1 or TRBD2 (5 bases each). Trimming cost V 8 bases and J 5 bases, with 22 bases left between them. The CDR3 spans 15 residues. DNA of the CDR3: TGTGCCAGCGGTGACCGCCGGGACCCTCACCACGAGCAGTACTTC. It is translated as CASGDRRDPHHEQYF.

The genes are TRBV7-9 and TRBJ2-7; the D is unclear. The germline gives CDR1 SEHNR, CDR2 FQNEAQ (reference sequence). V lost 5 bases and J lost 4, with 15 bases in between. The CDR3 consists of 14 residues. The CDR3 loop is CASSHGGMGYEQYF. CDR3 nucleotides: TGTGCCAGCAGCCATGGTGGTATGGGTTACGAGCAGTACTTC.

CDR3 DNA sequence: TGTGCCAGCAGCGTCGGAACAGGGTCCACGATCGGTGGCTACACCTTC. Its protein is CASSVGTGSTIGGYTF. The chain employs TRBV9 and TRBJ1-2; perhaps TRBD1 as D (6 bases). Trimming shortened V by 2 bases and J by 7 bases, and 21 bases separated the two germline ends. This CDR3 has 16 residues. Germline V gives CDR1 SGDLS, CDR2 YYNGEE.

The rearrangement joins TRBV29-1 to TRBJ1-5; 7 positions agree with TRBD1. Germline values: CDR1 SQVTM, CDR2 ANQGSEA. The CDR3 loop spans 12 amino acids. The J segment lost 6 bases and the V segment lost 5 bases, leaving 4 bases of the junction unmatched. The CDR3 bases are TGCAGCGTTCGACAGGGAGGTCAGCCCCAGCATTTT. Protein sequence: CSVRQGGQPQHF.

This clonotype was seen ten or more times. The chain joins TRBV27 to TRBJ2-7, with 7 positions matching TRBD1. The germline gives CDR1 MNHEY, CDR2 SMNVEV (reference sequence). The CDR3 loop spans 14 amino acids. V shed 4 bases and J 3 bases; nucleotides not matched to a gene: 6. As DNA, the CDR3 is TGTGCCAGCAGTTGGGGCAACAGGGGCTACGAGCAGTACTTC. Protein sequence: CASSWGNRGYEQYF.

This sequence joins TRBV12-3 or TRBV12-4 and TRBJ2-3, with D possibly TRBD1 on 5 matching bases. Trimming stripped 4 bases from V and 11 bases from J, with 10 bases between. The CDR3 loop spans 11 amino acids. CDR3 in amino acids: CASSSAGKQYF. In DNA form, the CDR3 reads TGTGCCAGCAGTTCCGCAGGGAAGCAGTATTTT.

This clonotype was picked up many times. CDR3: CASSHSGTMNTEAFF. Here the CDR3 DNA reads TGTGCCAGCAGCCACTCAGGGACGATGAACACTGAAGCTTTCTTT. The chain carries TRBV3-1 and TRBJ1-1; tentatively, D is TRBD1 (5 bases). Germline V gene sequence: CDR1 LGHDT, CDR2 YNNKEL (reference sequence). This CDR3 is built from 15 residues. V was pared by 3 bases and J by 0 bases, with 11 bases between. Drawing the rest from reference TRBV3-1 and TRBJ1-1, the complete variable domain is DTAVSQTPKYLVTQMGNDKSIKCEQNLGHDTMYWYKQDSKKFLKIMFSYNNKELIINETVPNRFSPKSPDKAHLNLHINSLELGDSAVYFCASSHSGTMNTEAFFGQGTRLTVV.